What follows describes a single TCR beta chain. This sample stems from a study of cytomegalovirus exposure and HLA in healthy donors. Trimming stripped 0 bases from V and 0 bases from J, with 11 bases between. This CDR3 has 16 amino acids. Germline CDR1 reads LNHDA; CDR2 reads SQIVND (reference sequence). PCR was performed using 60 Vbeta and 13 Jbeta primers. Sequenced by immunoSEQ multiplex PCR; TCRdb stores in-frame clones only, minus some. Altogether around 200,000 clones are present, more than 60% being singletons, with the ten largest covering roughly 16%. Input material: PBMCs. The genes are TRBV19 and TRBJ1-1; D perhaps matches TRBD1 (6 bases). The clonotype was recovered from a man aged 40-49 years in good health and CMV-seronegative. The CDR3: CASSIELQGLNTEAFF. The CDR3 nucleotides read TGTGCCAGTAGTATAGAGCTACAGGGACTGAACACTGAAGCTTTCTTT.